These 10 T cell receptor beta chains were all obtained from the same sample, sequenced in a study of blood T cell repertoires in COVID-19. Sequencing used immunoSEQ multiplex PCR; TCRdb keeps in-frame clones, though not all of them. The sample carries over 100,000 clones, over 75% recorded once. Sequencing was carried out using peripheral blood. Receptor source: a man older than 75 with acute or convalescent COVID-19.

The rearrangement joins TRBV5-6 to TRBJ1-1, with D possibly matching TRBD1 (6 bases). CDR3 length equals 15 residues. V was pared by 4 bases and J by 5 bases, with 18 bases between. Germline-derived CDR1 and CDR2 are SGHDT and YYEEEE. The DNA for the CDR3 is TGTGCCAGCAGCCCCGACAGGATCAGTTGGACTGAAGCTTTCTTT. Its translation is CASSPDRISWTEAFF.

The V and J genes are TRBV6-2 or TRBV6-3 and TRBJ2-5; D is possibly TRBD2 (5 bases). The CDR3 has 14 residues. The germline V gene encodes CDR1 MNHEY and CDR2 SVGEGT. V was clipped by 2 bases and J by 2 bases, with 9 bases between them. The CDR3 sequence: CASSYGRVQETQYF. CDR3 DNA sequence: TGTGCCAGCAGTTACGGGCGGGTACAAGAGACCCAGTACTTC.

The CDR3 spells CSASTGINTGELFF. The CDR3 bases are TGCAGTGCTAGTACGGGGATCAACACCGGGGAGCTGTTTTTT. This chain uses TRBV20-1 with TRBJ2-2; weak D call: TRBD2 (5 bases). The ends were cut back, 3 bases at V and 2 bases at J, with 10 bases in the middle. Germline values: CDR1 DFQATT, CDR2 SNEGSKA (reference sequence). This CDR3 contains 14 residues.

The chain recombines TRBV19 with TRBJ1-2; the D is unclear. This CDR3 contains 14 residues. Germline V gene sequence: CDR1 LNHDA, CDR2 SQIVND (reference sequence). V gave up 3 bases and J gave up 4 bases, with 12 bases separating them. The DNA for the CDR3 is TGTGCCAGTAGTATTTCGGGAGAGCCCTATGGCTACACCTTC. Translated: CASSISGEPYGYTF. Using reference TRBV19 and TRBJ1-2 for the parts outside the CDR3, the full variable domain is DGGITQSPKYLFRKEGQNVTLSCEQNLNHDAMYWYRQDPGQGLRLIYYSQIVNDFQKGDIAEGYSVSREKKESFPLTVTSAQKNPTAFYLCASSISGEPYGYTFGSGTRLTVV.

The chain's CDR3 is CASSLTRGDFPYEQYF. The CDR3 nucleotides are TGTGCCAGCAGCCTAACCCGGGGGGACTTCCCCTACGAGCAGTACTTC. The chain carries TRBV11-2 and TRBJ2-7, with 7 bases aligning to TRBD2. Germline-derived CDR1 and CDR2 are SGHAT and FQNNGV. The CDR3 has 16 residues. The V and J ends lost 5 bases and 2 bases, in that order; junction bases with no gene match: 12.

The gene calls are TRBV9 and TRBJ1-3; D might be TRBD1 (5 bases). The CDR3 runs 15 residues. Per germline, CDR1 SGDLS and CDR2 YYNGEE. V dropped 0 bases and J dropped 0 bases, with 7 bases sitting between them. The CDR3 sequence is CASSVDRSSGNTIYF. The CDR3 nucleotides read TGTGCCAGCAGCGTAGACAGGAGCTCTGGAAACACCATATATTTT.

CDR3 amino acids: CASFDRGNQPQHF. As DNA, the CDR3 is TGTGCCAGCTTCGACAGGGGCAATCAGCCCCAGCATTTT. The gene calls are TRBV2 and TRBJ1-5, with 7 bases matching TRBD1. V shed 8 bases, J shed 2 bases, and the junction held 3 bases outside the gene matches. Germline lookup yields CDR1 SNHLY and CDR2 FYNNEI. The CDR3 is made up of 13 amino acids.

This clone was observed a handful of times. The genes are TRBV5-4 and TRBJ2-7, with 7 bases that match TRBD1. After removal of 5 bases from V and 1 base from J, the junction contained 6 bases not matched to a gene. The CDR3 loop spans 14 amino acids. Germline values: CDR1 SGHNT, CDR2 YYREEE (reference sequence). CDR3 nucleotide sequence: TGTGCCAGCAGAAGGGCAGGGGGATCCTACGAGCAGTACTTC. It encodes CASRRAGGSYEQYF.

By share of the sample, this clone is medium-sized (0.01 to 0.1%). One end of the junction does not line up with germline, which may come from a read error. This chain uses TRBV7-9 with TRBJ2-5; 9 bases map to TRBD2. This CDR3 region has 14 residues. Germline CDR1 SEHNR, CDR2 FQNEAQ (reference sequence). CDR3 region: CASSPGTSQKTQYF. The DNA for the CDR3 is TGTGCCAGCAGCCCGGGGACTAGCCAAAAGACCCAGTACTTC.

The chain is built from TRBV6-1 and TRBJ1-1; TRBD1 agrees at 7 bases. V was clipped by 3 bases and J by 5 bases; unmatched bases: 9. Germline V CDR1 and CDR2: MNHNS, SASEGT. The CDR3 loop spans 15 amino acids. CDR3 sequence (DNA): TGTGCCAGCAGTGACCCAGGGGGAAGGGGAACTGAAGCTTTCTTT. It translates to CASSDPGGRGTEAFF.